This entry lists 24 T cell receptor beta chains sequenced from one sample in a study of CD8+CD57+ T cells in acquired aplastic anemia. For CDR3 and TCR beta VDJ profiling, genomic DNA was the template used. From the reads, TCRdb called clonotypes with MiXCR, one entry per CDR3 protein. Among roughly 130,000 distinct CDR3 sequences listed, around 50% were seen once. The material sequenced was sorted CD4+, CD8+, or CD8+CD57+ T cells (not recorded which) from PBMCs. The source is a human donor in good health, serving as a control.

The V gene is TRBV2, the J gene TRBJ2-1; a weak D match, TRBD2 (6 bases). The germline gives CDR1 SNHLY, CDR2 FYNNEI. The V and J ends lost 5 bases and 9 bases respectively, with 17 bases between them. The CDR3 consists of 14 residues. Written as DNA, the CDR3 is TGTGCCAGCAGTAGGGCGCGGGGATGGGCTGAGCAGTTCTTC. It translates to CASSRARGWAEQFF.

This clonotype was detected a few times. The chain has TRBV7-2 and TRBJ1-2; tentatively, D is TRBD1 (5 bases). Trimming stripped 6 bases from V and 5 bases from J, with 13 bases between. The CDR3 runs to 13 residues. CDR1 SGHTA and CDR2 FQGNSA come from the germline V gene. The CDR3 sequence: CASSYDSQYGYTF. The DNA for the CDR3 is TGTGCCAGCAGTTACGACAGTCAATATGGCTACACCTTC.

This clonotype was recorded at least ten times. The V and J genes are TRBV4-2 and TRBJ1-5; D is uncertain. The CDR3 has 17 residues. CDR1 is LGHNA and CDR2 is YNFKEQ in the germline V gene. The germline V and J ends were trimmed by 5 bases and 5 bases, with 22 bases remaining between them. The CDR3 DNA reads as TGTGCCAGCAGCGGAGCTTTAGGACTGCACAAGGATCAGCCCCAGCATTTT. It codes for CASSGALGLHKDQPQHF.

This clonotype showed up just a few times. The rearrangement joins TRBV5-6 to TRBJ2-1, with 7 nucleotides matching TRBD2. The V and J ends lost 1 base and 9 bases, in that order; junction bases with no gene match: 13. The CDR3 runs 16 residues. The germline CDR1 and CDR2 sequences are SGHDT and YYEEEE. The CDR3 reads CASSLLGTTPLGEQFF. The CDR3 nucleotides are TGTGCCAGCAGCTTGCTTGGGACTACCCCCCTAGGTGAGCAGTTCTTC.

This clonotype has a count of ten or more. This sequence joins TRBV6-2 or TRBV6-3 and TRBJ2-5, with a tentative D call TRBD1 (5 bases). Trimming shortened V by 6 bases and J by 2 bases, and 16 bases separated the two germline ends. The CDR3 has 15 amino acids. Looked up from germline, CDR1 is MNHEY and CDR2 is SVGEGT. CDR3: CASRHTGAEQETQYF. The CDR3 bases are TGTGCCAGCAGACATACTGGGGCAGAACAAGAGACCCAGTACTTC.

This clonotype was seen at least ten times. V usage is TRBV5-6 and J usage is TRBJ2-1; weak D call: TRBD1 (5 bases). The CDR3 contains 14 residues. V was shortened by 4 bases and J by 2 bases, with 10 bases between the two germline ends. Germline V gene sequence: CDR1 SGHDT, CDR2 YYEEEE. The CDR3 reads CASSLRQTYNEQFF. In nucleotides, the CDR3 is TGTGCCAGCAGCCTCCGACAGACCTACAATGAGCAGTTCTTC.

This chain links TRBV29-1 with TRBJ2-7, with D perhaps given as TRBD1 or TRBD2 (5 bases each). The germline V gene has CDR1 SQVTM and CDR2 ANQGSEA. The CDR3 sequence is 11 residues long. V lost 6 bases and J lost 4, with 10 bases in between. The CDR3 DNA reads as TGCAGCGTCGGGGACGGGTACGAGCAGTACTTC. This sequence encodes CSVGDGYEQYF.

The genes are TRBV6-5 and TRBJ1-2, with D unclear. The V gene's germline CDR1 is MNHEY and CDR2 SVGAGI. V shed 5 bases and J shed 6 bases, with 10 bases lying between them. CDR3 length: 12 amino acids. This CDR3 reads CASSPSADGYTF. In DNA form, the CDR3 reads TGTGCCAGCAGTCCCTCGGCAGATGGCTACACCTTC.

The chain is built from TRBV2 and TRBJ2-3, with 10 bases aligning to TRBD1. Germline V gene lookup returns CDR1 SNHLY and CDR2 FYNNEI. This CDR3 region has 15 residues. Trimming cost V 5 bases and J 2 bases; bases outside gene matches: 4. The CDR3 spells CASSLDRGNTDTQYF. CDR3 sequence (DNA): TGTGCCAGCAGTTTGGACAGGGGGAACACAGATACGCAGTATTTT.

This clonotype was seen many times. The V call is TRBV5-1, the J call TRBJ2-3, with TRBD2 matching over 8 bases. Trimming at V came to 2 bases and at J to 2 bases, leaving 7 bases not matched to a gene. Germline assignment: CDR1 SGHRS and CDR2 YFSETQ. CDR3 size: 16 residues. The CDR3 here is CASSFGLAGDTDTQYF. The CDR3 region has the DNA TGCGCCAGCAGCTTTGGCCTAGCGGGTGACACAGATACGCAGTATTTT.

V and J are TRBV11-2 and TRBJ2-5; TRBD2 agrees at 12 bases. Trimming removed 1 base from V and 4 bases from J; junction bases left unmatched: 7. From germline, CDR1 is SGHAT and CDR2 FQNNGV. This CDR3 contains 17 residues. The CDR3 region is CASSLGTSGNLVETQYF. In nucleotides, the CDR3 is TGTGCCAGCAGCTTAGGGACTAGCGGGAACTTGGTAGAGACCCAGTACTTC.

This clonotype has ten or more counts. The chain combines TRBV19 with TRBJ2-3; TRBD2 matches 14 bases. V lost 8 bases to trimming and J lost 8 bases; unmatched junction nucleotides: 9. The CDR3 length is 15 residues. The germline V gene encodes CDR1 LNHDA and CDR2 SQIVND (reference sequence). The chain's CDR3 is CASCPTSGGAGTQYF. The CDR3 DNA reads as TGTGCCAGTTGCCCGACTAGCGGGGGGGCCGGTACGCAGTATTTT.

To note about this clonotype: This may arise from a read error, as a much more abundant clone is one base away. Given the absence of the conserved phenylalanine or tryptophan at the CDR3 end, a read error is likely. The V call is TRBV4-3, the J call TRBJ2-2; D possibly corresponds to TRBD2 (6 bases). The length of the CDR3 is 16 residues. Germline V gene sequence: CDR1 LGHNA, CDR2 YSLEER. Trimming cost V 0 bases and J 1 base, with 9 bases left between them. The CDR3 sequence is CASSQDIGRNTGELFS. For the CDR3, the DNA is TGCGCCAGCAGCCAAGATATCGGGAGGAACACCGGGGAGCTGTTTTCT.

This clonotype was recorded a few times. This chain links TRBV7-2 with TRBJ2-5; unclear D gene. The CDR3 has 12 residues. Germline CDR1 reads SGHTA; CDR2 reads FQGNSA. The V gene lost 5 bases and the J gene lost 4 bases, with 8 bases spanning the gap. CDR3 in DNA: TGTGCCAGCAGCCCAGCGATAGAGACCCAGTACTTC. It specifies CASSPAIETQYF.

This clonotype was found many times. V usage is TRBV27 and J usage is TRBJ2-5, with D tentatively TRBD1 or TRBD2 (5 bases each). V lost 5 bases and J lost 5, with 18 bases in between. This CDR3 is 15 amino acids long. CDR1 and CDR2 from the germline V gene are MNHEY and SMNVEV (reference sequence). The CDR3 nucleotides read TGTGCCAGCAGTCCCGGGACGGGCCGGTGGGAGACCCAGTACTTC. Its protein product is CASSPGTGRWETQYF.

The J gene is TRBJ2-7, the V gene TRBV25-1; D is uncertain. Trimming shortened V by 3 bases and J by 3 bases, and 12 bases separated the two germline ends. Germline assignment: CDR1 MGHDK and CDR2 SYGVNS. This CDR3 is built from 14 residues. The CDR3 DNA follows: TGTGCCAGCAGTGACGGCGTCGGAAGCTACGAGCAGTACTTC. It yields the protein CASSDGVGSYEQYF.

The gene calls are TRBV20-1 and TRBJ1-3, with no clear D. V lost 3 bases, J lost 3 bases, and 9 bases lay in between. The CDR3 contains 13 residues. Germline V CDR1 and CDR2: DFQATT, SNEGSKA (reference sequence). CDR3 DNA: TGCAGTGCTAGTCGCAGCCATGGAAACACCATATATTTT. Its protein product is CSASRSHGNTIYF.

The V and J genes are TRBV19 and TRBJ1-2; D gene ambiguous. The CDR3 is made up of 13 amino acids. The V and J ends lost 0 bases and 8 bases respectively, with 10 bases between them. Looked up from germline, CDR1 is LNHDA and CDR2 is SQIVND (reference sequence). The CDR3 here is CASSIEAHTGYTF. In DNA form, the CDR3 reads TGTGCCAGTAGTATAGAGGCCCACACGGGCTACACCTTC.

In this sample, this clonotype turned up many times. J is TRBJ2-1 and V is TRBV20-1; TRBD2 matches 10 bases. CDR3 length: 16 amino acids. Germline lookup yields CDR1 DFQATT and CDR2 SNEGSKA (reference sequence). V was pared by 1 base and J by 4 bases, with 7 bases of the junction left unmatched. DNA of the CDR3: TGCAGTGCTAGAGCGCGAGCGGGGGGGCATTACAATGAGCAGTTCTTC. This translates into CSARARAGGHYNEQFF.

This clonotype was counted at least ten times. The chain links TRBV28 to TRBJ2-7; 7 bases line up with TRBD1. CDR1 and CDR2 (germline): MDHEN, SYDVKM. Losses at the gene ends were 6 bases for V and 12 bases for J; bases not matched to a gene: 17. This CDR3 is 14 amino acids long. For the CDR3, the DNA is TGTGCCAGCAGCCAAGGGCGGCAGGGGGTAAACAGGTACTTC. Amino acid sequence: CASSQGRQGVNRYF.

In its sample, this clonotype was seen many times. This chain connects TRBV20-1 to TRBJ1-1; possibly TRBD1 for D (6 bases). CDR1 and CDR2 (germline): DFQATT, SNEGSKA (reference sequence). Trimming took off 5 bases at V and 0 bases at J, with 10 bases between the two ends. CDR3 size: 13 residues. CDR3 sequence: CSAGGHLNTEAFF. The CDR3 nucleotides read TGCAGTGCTGGGGGACATCTGAACACTGAAGCTTTCTTT.

In the case of this clonotype: A read error may be the cause here, since a much bigger clone is one base away. This sequence joins TRBV3-1 and TRBJ1-5; no definite D call. The CDR3 consists of 14 residues. V was clipped by 1 base and J by 0 bases, with 4 bases between them. The V gene's germline CDR1 is LGHDT and CDR2 YNNKEL (reference sequence). CDR3 DNA sequence: TGTGCCAGCAGCCAAGCTGTTAGCAATCAGCCCCAGCATTTT. As protein: CASSQAVSNQPQHF.

This clonotype was recorded at least ten times. This chain uses TRBV2 with TRBJ2-6; D perhaps matches TRBD1 (5 bases). Trimming cost V 4 bases and J 0 bases, with 13 bases left between them. Germline CDR1 SNHLY, CDR2 FYNNEI. CDR3 length: 17 amino acids. The DNA of the CDR3 is TGTGCCAGCAGTGGACAGCAGCCTAGCTCTGGGGCCAACGTCCTGACTTTC. Its protein product is CASSGQQPSSGANVLTF.

This clonotype has just one count. No conserved phenylalanine or tryptophan ends this CDR3, so it is likely a read error. The chain is built from TRBV10-3 and TRBJ1-1; 7 nucleotides line up with TRBD1. Germline loops: CDR1 ENHRY, CDR2 SYGVKD. J gave up 3 bases and V 7 bases, and 5 bases lay outside the gene matches. CDR3 size: 13 residues. CDR3 DNA: TGTGCCATCATGGTCGGGACAGACACTGAAGCTTTCTTA. Protein sequence: CAIMVGTDTEAFL.